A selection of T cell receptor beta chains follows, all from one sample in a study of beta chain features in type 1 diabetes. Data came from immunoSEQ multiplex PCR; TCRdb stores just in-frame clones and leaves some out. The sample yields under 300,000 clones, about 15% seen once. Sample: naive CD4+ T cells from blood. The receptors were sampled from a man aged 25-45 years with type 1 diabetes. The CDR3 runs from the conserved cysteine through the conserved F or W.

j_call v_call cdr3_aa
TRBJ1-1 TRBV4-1 CASSQAGTGNTEAFF
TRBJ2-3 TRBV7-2 CASSIPSGGAYTQYF
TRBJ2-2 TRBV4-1 CASSQDPGVTGELFF
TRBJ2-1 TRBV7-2 CASSLVVRGGGEQFF
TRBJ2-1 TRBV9 CASSVVVATEQFF
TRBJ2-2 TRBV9 CASSLTTGGTGELFF
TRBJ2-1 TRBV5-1 CASSGAGTYNEQFF
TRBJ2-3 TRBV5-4 CASSPKPLAGGQKDTQYF
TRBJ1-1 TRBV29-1 CSVRDREYTEAFF
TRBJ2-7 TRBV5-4 CATGRGGPDEQYF
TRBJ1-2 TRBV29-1 CSGGTETYGYTF
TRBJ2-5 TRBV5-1 CASSPDRGGETQYF
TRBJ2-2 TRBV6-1 CASSKGQGQGVTGELFF
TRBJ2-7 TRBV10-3 CASSDASGSTGYEQYF
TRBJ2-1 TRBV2 CASSGQPAGYNEQFF
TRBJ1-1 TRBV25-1 CASSDDRGTEAFF
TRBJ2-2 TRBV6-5 CASRRGLGTGELFF
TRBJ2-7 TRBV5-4 CASSLRGEQYF
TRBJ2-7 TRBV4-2 CASSQGDRERRNEQYF
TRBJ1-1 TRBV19 CASSMSRNTEAFF
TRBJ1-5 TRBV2 CASSPQPGQGQPQHF
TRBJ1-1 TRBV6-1 CASNGGRTEAFF
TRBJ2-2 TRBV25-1 CATQLAGTNTGELFF
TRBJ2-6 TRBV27 CASSFGGAGANVLTF
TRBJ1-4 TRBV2 CASRETGTNEKLFF
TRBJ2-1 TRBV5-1 CASSFWLAVNNEQFF
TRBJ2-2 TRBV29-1 CSVGGSGLFTGELFF
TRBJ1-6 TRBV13 CASSPDSYNSPLHF
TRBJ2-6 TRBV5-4 CASTQGARPSGANVLTF
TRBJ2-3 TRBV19 CASSTSGGTPLDTQYF
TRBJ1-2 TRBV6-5 CASSPGQNYGYTF
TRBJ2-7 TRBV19 CASSRTGEGEQYF
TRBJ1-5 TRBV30 CAWSGGGSNQPQHF
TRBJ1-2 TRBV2 CASTVGQIYGYTF
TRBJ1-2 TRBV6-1 CASSEAGTGASYGYTF
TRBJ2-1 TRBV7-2 CASSLAARNEQFF
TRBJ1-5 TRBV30 CAWSGVPGNQPQHF
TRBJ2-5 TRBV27 CASRGTGQETQYF
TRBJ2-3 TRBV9 CASSEGVAGNTDTQYF
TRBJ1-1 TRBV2 CASSAEGGFTEAFF
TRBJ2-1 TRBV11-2 CASSPPRGVSEFF
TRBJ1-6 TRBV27 CASTNDRAGLGSPLHF
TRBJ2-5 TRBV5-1 CASSFGQGTQETQYF
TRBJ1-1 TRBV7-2 CASSLVGREEAFF
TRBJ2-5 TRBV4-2 CASSQEWLAGRIRETQYF
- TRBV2 CASSADTPSSYEQYF